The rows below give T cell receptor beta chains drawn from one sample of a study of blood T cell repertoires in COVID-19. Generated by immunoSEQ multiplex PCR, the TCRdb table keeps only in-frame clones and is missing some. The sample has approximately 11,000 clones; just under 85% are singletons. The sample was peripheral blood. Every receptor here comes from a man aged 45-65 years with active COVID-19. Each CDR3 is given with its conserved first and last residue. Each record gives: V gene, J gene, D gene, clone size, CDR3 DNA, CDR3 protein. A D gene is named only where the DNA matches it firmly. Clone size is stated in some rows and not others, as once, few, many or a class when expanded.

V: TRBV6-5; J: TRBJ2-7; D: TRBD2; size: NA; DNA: TGTGCCAGCAGTTACCTAAGCGGGGCTAACTACGAGCAGTACTTC; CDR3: CASSYLSGANYEQYF
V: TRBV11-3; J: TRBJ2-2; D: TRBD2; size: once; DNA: TGTGCCAGCAGCGTAGCTAGCGGGGTTAACACCGGGGAGCTGTTTTTT; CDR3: CASSVASGVNTGELFF
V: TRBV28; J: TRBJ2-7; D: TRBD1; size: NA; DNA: TGTGCCAGCAGTCCAACAGGGGGCTTGGGTGAGCAGTACTTC; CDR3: CASSPTGGLGEQYF
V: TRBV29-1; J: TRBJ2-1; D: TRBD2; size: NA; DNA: TGCAGCGTTGAAGGACCAGATAGGGCGGGAGTTTACAATGAGCAGTTCTTC; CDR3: CSVEGPDRAGVYNEQFF
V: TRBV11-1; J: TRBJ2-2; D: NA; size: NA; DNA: TGTGCCAGCAGCTTACGGGAAAACACCGGGGAGCTGTTTTTT; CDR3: CASSLRENTGELFF
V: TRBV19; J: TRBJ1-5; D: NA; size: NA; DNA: TGTGCCAGTAGCGTGGGACACCCTGATCAGCCCCAGCATTTT; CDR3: CASSVGHPDQPQHF
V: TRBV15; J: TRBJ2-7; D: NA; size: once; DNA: TGTGCCACCAGCACTCACAACAATAACCACTACGAGCAGTACTTC; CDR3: CATSTHNNNHYEQYF
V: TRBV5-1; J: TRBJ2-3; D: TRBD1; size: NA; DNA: TGCGCCAGCAGCTTGGCAGGGGGCGCAGATACGCAGTATTTT; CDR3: CASSLAGGADTQYF
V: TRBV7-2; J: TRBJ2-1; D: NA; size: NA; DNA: TGTGCCAGCAGCTTAGCGTTTTTGGCTAGCAGTACCTACAATGAGCAGTTCTTC; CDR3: CASSLAFLASSTYNEQFF
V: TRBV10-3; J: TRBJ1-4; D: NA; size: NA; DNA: TGTGCCATCAGTGTTCGGGTAAATGAAAAACTGTTTTTT; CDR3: CAISVRVNEKLFF
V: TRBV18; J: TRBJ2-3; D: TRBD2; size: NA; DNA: TGTGCCAGCTCACCAGGGACTAGCGGGAGGGCCCCAGATACGCAGTATTTT; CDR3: CASSPGTSGRAPDTQYF
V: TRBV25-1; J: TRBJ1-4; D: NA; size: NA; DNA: TGTGCCAGCAGTGTCGTAGATGGGAGGGCCGAAAAACTGTTTTTT; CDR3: CASSVVDGRAEKLFF
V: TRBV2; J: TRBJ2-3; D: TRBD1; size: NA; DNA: TGTGCCAGTATAGCGAGACAGGGGACCAGCACAGATACGCAGTATTTT; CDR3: CASIARQGTSTDTQYF
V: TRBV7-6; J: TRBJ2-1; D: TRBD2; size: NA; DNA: TGTGCCAGCAGCTTGGGGGGACTAGCGACTGTAGAGCAGTTCTTC; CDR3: CASSLGGLATVEQFF
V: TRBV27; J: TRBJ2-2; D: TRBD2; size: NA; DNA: TGTGCCAGCAGTCGGAGACTAGCGGAAAACACCGGGGAGCTGTTTTTT; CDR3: CASSRRLAENTGELFF
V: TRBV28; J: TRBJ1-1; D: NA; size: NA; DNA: TGTGCCAGCAGTTTGACACAGATGAACACTGAAGCTTTCTTT; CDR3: CASSLTQMNTEAFF
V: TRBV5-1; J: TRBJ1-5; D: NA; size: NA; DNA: TGCGCCAGCAGGCCAACAAGTTATAGCAATCAGCCCCAGCATTTT; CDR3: CASRPTSYSNQPQHF
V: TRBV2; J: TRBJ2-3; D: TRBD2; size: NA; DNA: TGTGCCAGCGGACTAGCGGGCAACACAGATACGCAGTATTTT; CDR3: CASGLAGNTDTQYF
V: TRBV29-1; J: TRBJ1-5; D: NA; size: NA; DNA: TGCAGCGTTGAAGAGGGGAGGGACCAGCATTTT; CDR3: CSVEEGRDQHF
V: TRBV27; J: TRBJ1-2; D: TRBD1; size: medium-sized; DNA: TGTGCCAGCAGGCCCGGGACAGGGGGCGCTGGATTGTACTATGGCTACACCTTC; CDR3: CASRPGTGGAGLYYGYTF
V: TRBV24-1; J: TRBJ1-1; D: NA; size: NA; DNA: TGTGCCACCAGTGACCGAGGACAGAACACTGAAGCTTTCTTT; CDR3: CATSDRGQNTEAFF
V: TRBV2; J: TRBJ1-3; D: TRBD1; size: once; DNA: TGTGCCAGCATCACAGGGGGCCTTCGAGGAAACACCATATATTTT; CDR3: CASITGGLRGNTIYF
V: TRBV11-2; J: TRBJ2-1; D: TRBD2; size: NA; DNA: TGTGCCAGCAGCTTAGAACTATTAGCGGGAGATGAGCAGTTCTTC; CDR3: CASSLELLAGDEQFF
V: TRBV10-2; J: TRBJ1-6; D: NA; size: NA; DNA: TGCGCCAGCCGACTCGAGGAGGGTCATAATTCACCCCTCCACTTT; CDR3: CASRLEEGHNSPLHF
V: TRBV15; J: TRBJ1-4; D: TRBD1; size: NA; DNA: TGTGCCACCAGCAAGGGAGACAGGGGGCGCGTGAACTATGAAAAACTGTTTTTT; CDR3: CATSKGDRGRVNYEKLFF
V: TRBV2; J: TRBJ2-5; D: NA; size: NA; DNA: TGTGCCAGCAGTCAGGGGGCGGGGGTCCAAGAGACCCAGTACTTC; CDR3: CASSQGAGVQETQYF
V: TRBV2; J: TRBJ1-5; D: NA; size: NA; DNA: TGTGCCAGCCAGCAGGATAGCAATCAGCCCCAGCATTTT; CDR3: CASQQDSNQPQHF
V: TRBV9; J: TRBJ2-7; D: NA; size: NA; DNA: TGTGCCAGCAGCCCCTCTGGGGGGAGCCTCTACGAGCAGTACTTC; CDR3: CASSPSGGSLYEQYF
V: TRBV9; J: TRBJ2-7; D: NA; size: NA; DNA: TGTGCCAGCAGCGTAGTCCCAGGGTACGAGCAGTACTTC; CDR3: CASSVVPGYEQYF
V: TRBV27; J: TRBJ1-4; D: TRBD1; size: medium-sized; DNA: TGTGCCAGCAGTCCGGGACAGGGGGCATTTAGCGAAAAACTGTTTTTT; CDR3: CASSPGQGAFSEKLFF
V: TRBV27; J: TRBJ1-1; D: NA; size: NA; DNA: TGTGCCAGCAGTTTGTGGGGGCGACGGACTGAAGCTTTCTTT; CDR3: CASSLWGRRTEAFF
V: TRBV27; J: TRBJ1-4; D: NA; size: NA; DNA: TGTGCCAGCAGTTTATTAGGACAGACAACTAATGAAAAACTGTTTTTT; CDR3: CASSLLGQTTNEKLFF
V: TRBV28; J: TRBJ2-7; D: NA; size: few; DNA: TGTGCCAGCAGCATTGGCACGTACGTTTCTTACGAGCAGTACTTC; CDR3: CASSIGTYVSYEQYF
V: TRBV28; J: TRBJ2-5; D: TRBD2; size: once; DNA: TGTGCCAGCAGTAGTCGCCCTAGCGGGAGAAGGGAGACCCAGTACTTC; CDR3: CASSSRPSGRRETQYF
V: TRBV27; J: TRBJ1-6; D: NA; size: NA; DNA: TGTGCCAGCAGTCCCTGGATCACAGACGATTCACCCCTCCACTTT; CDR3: CASSPWITDDSPLHF
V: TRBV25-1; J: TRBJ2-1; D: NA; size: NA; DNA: TGTGCCAGCAGTGAAGGTAGACAGGAGCAGTTCTTC; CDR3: CASSEGRQEQFF
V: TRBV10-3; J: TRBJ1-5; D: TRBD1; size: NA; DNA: TGTGCCATCAGTATGGACAGGGGGGCCCAGCCCCAGCATTTT; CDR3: CAISMDRGAQPQHF
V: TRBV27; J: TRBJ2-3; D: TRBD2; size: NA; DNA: TGTGCCAGCAGTTTATTCCCTCGGGAGGGCCTCGGAGATACGCAGTATTTT; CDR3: CASSLFPREGLGDTQYF
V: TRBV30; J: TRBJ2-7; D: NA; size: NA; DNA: TGTGCCTGGAGTCTGGGGACTGGGTCCTACGAGCAGTACTTC; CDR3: CAWSLGTGSYEQYF
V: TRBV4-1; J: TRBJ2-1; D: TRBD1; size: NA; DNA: TGCGCCAGCAGCCCCTATATACAGGGGGCATCCTACAATGAGCAGTTCTTC; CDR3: CASSPYIQGASYNEQFF
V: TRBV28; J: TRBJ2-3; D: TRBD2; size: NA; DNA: TGTGCCAGCAGTTTTCTACTAGCGACTAGCACAGATACGCAGTATTTT; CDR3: CASSFLLATSTDTQYF
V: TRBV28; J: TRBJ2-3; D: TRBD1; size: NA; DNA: TGTGCCAGCAGTCTCAGGGGGCGAGGAGATACGCAGTATTTT; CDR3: CASSLRGRGDTQYF
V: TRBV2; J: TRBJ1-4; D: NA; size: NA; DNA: TGTGCCAGCAGGGAGGGGTCAGGGCCCAATGAAAAACTGTTTTTT; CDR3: CASREGSGPNEKLFF
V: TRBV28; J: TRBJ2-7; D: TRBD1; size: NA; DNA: TGTGCCAGCAGTTTAAATGGACAGGACTACGAGCAGTACTTC; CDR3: CASSLNGQDYEQYF
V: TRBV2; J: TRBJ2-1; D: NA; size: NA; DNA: TGTGCAGAGGCCGAGAATAACAATGAGCAGTTCTTC; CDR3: CAEAENNNEQFF
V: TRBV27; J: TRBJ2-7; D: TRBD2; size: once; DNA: TGTGCCAGCAGTTTAGCTAGCGGGAGCGGCGAGCAGTACTTC; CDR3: CASSLASGSGEQYF
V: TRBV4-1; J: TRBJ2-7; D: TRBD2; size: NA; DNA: TGCGCCAGCAGCCAAGGTAGCGGGAGCCTCTACGAGCAGTACTTC; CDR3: CASSQGSGSLYEQYF
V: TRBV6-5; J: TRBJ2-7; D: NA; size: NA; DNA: TGTGCCAGCAGTTACAGTCGGTGGGCGTCCGGCGAGCAGTACTTC; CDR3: CASSYSRWASGEQYF
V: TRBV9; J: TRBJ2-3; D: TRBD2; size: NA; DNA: TGTGCCAGCAGCGGAAGCGGGACTAGCACAGATACGCAGTATTTT; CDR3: CASSGSGTSTDTQYF
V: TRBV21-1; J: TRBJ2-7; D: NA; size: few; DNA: TGTGCCAGCAGCCTAGGGACTAGCGACTACGAGCAGTACTTC; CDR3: CASSLGTSDYEQYF
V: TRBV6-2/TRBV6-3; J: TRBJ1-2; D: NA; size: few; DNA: TGTGCCAGCAGTTTTGGACAGAAGGGCTACACCTTC; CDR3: CASSFGQKGYTF
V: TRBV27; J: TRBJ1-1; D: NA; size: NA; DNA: TGTGCCAGCAGTCCAAGTGCAGGGGATCGGAACACTGAAGCTTTCTTT; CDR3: CASSPSAGDRNTEAFF
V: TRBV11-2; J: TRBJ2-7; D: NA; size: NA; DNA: TGTGCCAGCAGCATAGGGGAAGCGGCCTACGAGCAGTACTTC; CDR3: CASSIGEAAYEQYF
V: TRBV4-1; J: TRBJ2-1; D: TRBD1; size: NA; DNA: TGCGCCAGCAGCCCTAAGATAGTGGTGGGGACAGGGGAGGGCTACAATGAGCAGTTCTTC; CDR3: CASSPKIVVGTGEGYNEQFF